This record concerns one TCR beta chain sequence. Its antigen remains unknown. This entry comes from a study of PD-1 blockade in classical Hodgkin lymphoma. Points from the study as a whole: By C4D1 there was a significant rise in CD4+ TCR diversity but not in CD8+ TCR diversity.

The protocol was immunoSEQ multiplex PCR, while the TCRdb copy is restricted to in-frame clones and leaves out a portion. Of approximately 96,000 clones detected, 90% to 95% appear once; the ten largest clones hold 2%. The CDR3 is made up of 13 amino acids. V lost 2 bases and J lost 1, with 5 bases in between. CDR1 and CDR2 from the germline V gene are MGHDK and SYGVNS. Time point noted: cycle 4 day 1 (C4D1), after about 6 weeks of nivolumab. Every one of the patients relapsed after autologous stem cell transplantation (brentuximab vedotin exposure was variable). Source: peripheral blood mononuclear cells (PBMCs), taken before the fourth cycle of nivolumab. The receptor was isolated from a human donor with classical Hodgkin lymphoma. The chain carries TRBV25-1 and TRBJ2-5; D is unclear. The CDR3 nucleotides read TGTGCCAGCAGTGAAACAGTCCAAGAGACCCAGTACTTC. Protein product: CASSETVQETQYF.